This T cell receptor (beta chain) emerged from a study of blood T cell repertoires in COVID-19. As for the study in general: T cells, B-cell-depleted T cells, or PBMCs provided the cDNA or gDNA that served as material.

Authors' methods: Nucleated cell counts were estimated from reference gene primer amplification. Profiled with immunoSEQ multiplex PCR; TCRdb holds only in-frame clones, not every one. Clonal size and the V and J genes are those of that table, whereas D and trimming came from the DNA. The repertoire holds about 290,000 clones, with roughly 80% as singletons. Germline CDR1 and CDR2: SGHVS and FQNEAQ. The V end lost 5 bases, the J end lost 7 bases, and 18 bases lay between the germline ends. The CDR3 has 15 residues. J is TRBJ2-1 and V is TRBV7-8; weak D call: TRBD1 (6 bases). The sequence came from a woman in her forties or fifties with active or convalescent COVID-19. The sample was peripheral blood. This CDR3 reads CASSPDLQGRNEQFF. The CDR3 coding sequence is TGTGCCAGCAGCCCGGACCTTCAGGGGAGAAATGAGCAGTTCTTC.